What follows are 14 T cell receptor beta chains derived from one specimen sequenced in a study of blood T cell repertoires in COVID-19 (TCRdb year 2020). Preparation of the library involved the immunoSEQ multiplex PCR assay. TCRdb took over this immuneACCESS table, retaining in-frame rearrangements with V and J assigned. Such tables are incomplete; in checked studies, under half of the missing clones stem from an unresolved V gene, and the remainder is unexplained. Across this sample there are about 240,000 clones, with about 70% seen only once. Jointly, the top ten make up around 3.2% of the sample. Source material: peripheral blood. The receptors were gathered from a woman of 80 years or more with acute or convalescent COVID-19.

The chain joins TRBV19 to TRBJ1-5; perhaps TRBD1 as D (5 bases). The CDR3 contains 14 residues. Trimming shortened V by 8 bases and J by 3 bases, and 14 bases separated the two germline ends. In germline, CDR1 is LNHDA, CDR2 SQIVND (reference sequence). The CDR3, as DNA: TGTGCCAGTCAAAGGGGTGGGGTCAATCAGCCCCAGCATTTT. Its translation is CASQRGGVNQPQHF.

V usage is TRBV6-6 and J usage is TRBJ1-6; maybe TRBD1 (6 bases). CDR3 size: 16 residues. The V and J ends lost 4 bases and 3 bases respectively, with 13 bases between them. The germline CDR1 and CDR2 sequences are MNHNY and SVGAGI (reference sequence). The CDR3 protein is CASSSQKQGYNSPLHF. CDR3 sequence (DNA): TGTGCCAGCAGTTCCCAAAAACAGGGCTATAATTCACCCCTCCACTTT.

This clone was found a few times. This rearrangement joins TRBV5-5 to TRBJ2-1; 7 nucleotides agree with TRBD2. V was pared by 4 bases and J by 5 bases, with 6 bases of the junction left unmatched. The CDR3 is made up of 14 amino acids. Germline V CDR1 and CDR2: SGHKS, YYEKEE (reference sequence). In nucleotides, the CDR3 is TGTGCCAGCAGCACCAGGACTAGGAACAATGAGCAGTTCTTC. Amino acid sequence: CASSTRTRNNEQFF.

This clone was counted between two and nine times. In nucleotides, the CDR3 is TGTGCCAGCAGTTACGACGGGGTGGTCAATCAGCCCCAGCATTTT. As protein: CASSYDGVVNQPQHF. V is TRBV6-2 or TRBV6-3 and J is TRBJ1-5, with D unclear. The V end was cut by 2 bases, the J end by 3 bases, with 11 bases between. The CDR3 is made up of 15 amino acids. The germline V gene encodes CDR1 MNHEY and CDR2 SVGEGT.

V usage is TRBV5-1 and J usage is TRBJ2-1; TRBD2 matches 8 bases. Per the germline V gene, CDR1 is SGHRS and CDR2 is YFSETQ. This CDR3 is built from 16 residues. V lost 4 bases, J lost 2 bases, and 8 bases stayed unmatched. The chain's CDR3 is CASSPGGSGAYNEQFF. CDR3 nucleotides: TGCGCCAGCAGCCCTGGCGGTAGCGGGGCCTACAATGAGCAGTTCTTC.

This chain joins TRBV6-1 and TRBJ1-5; 8 bases are shared with TRBD1. CDR1 is MNHNS, CDR2 SASEGT, per germline. The CDR3 totals 16 residues. V shed 3 bases, J shed 7 bases, and the junction held 11 bases outside the gene matches. The CDR3, as DNA: TGTGCCAGCAGTGACCTCCTACAGGGGGAGAGGCAGCCCCAGCATTTT. It yields the protein CASSDLLQGERQPQHF.

The chain has TRBV6-2 or TRBV6-3 and TRBJ2-6, with D maybe TRBD2 (6 bases). The germline V gene encodes CDR1 MNHEY and CDR2 SVGEGT. The CDR3 is 16 residues long. The germline V and J ends were trimmed by 2 bases and 3 bases, with 11 bases remaining between them. The CDR3 DNA follows: TGTGCCAGCAGTTACAGGCGGGGTAATGGGGCCAACGTCCTGACTTTC. Protein sequence: CASSYRRGNGANVLTF.

The chain links TRBV18 to TRBJ1-2, with 9 bases lining up with TRBD1. V was clipped by 4 bases and J by 6 bases; unmatched bases: 12. The CDR3 sequence is 16 residues long. Germline V gene sequence: CDR1 KGHSH, CDR2 LQKENI. CDR3 nucleotide sequence: TGTGCCAGCTCACTCACTACAGGGGGCCCCGAGAATGGCTACACCTTC. The encoded protein is CASSLTTGGPENGYTF.

The J gene is TRBJ1-1, the V gene TRBV7-9; 9 bases align to TRBD1. CDR3 length: 16 residues. Trimming removed 4 bases from V and 5 bases from J; junction bases left unmatched: 11. Germline-derived CDR1 and CDR2 are SEHNR and FQNEAQ (reference sequence). The CDR3 DNA is TGTGCCAGCAGCTCACAGGGGGCGCCCCGTGGGACTGAAGCTTTCTTT. Its protein product is CASSSQGAPRGTEAFF.

The chain recombines TRBV5-1 with TRBJ1-1, with a possible D match to TRBD1 (6 bases). This CDR3 region has 15 residues. Trimming removed 3 bases from V and 7 bases from J, with 19 bases in between. Germline V gene sequence: CDR1 SGHRS, CDR2 YFSETQ. The CDR3 sequence is CASSSGHRDIYEAFF. The DNA for the CDR3 is TGCGCCAGCAGCTCGGGCCACCGGGACATCTATGAAGCTTTCTTT.

V is TRBV19 and J is TRBJ2-5, with 8 bases fitting TRBD1. V shed 3 bases, J shed 1 base, and the junction held 4 bases outside the gene matches. The CDR3 is 15 residues long. The V gene's germline CDR1 is LNHDA and CDR2 SQIVND (reference sequence). CDR3 protein: CASSIGDRIQETQYF. The CDR3 DNA reads TGTGCCAGTAGTATCGGGGACAGGATCCAAGAGACCCAGTACTTC.

The chain couples TRBV18 to TRBJ2-7; D is possibly TRBD1 (5 bases). The length of the CDR3 is 16 residues. V gave up 3 bases and J gave up 0 bases, with 15 bases separating them. Looked up from germline, CDR1 is KGHSH and CDR2 is LQKENI. In nucleotides, the CDR3 is TGTGCCAGCTCACCTTCAGACAGACTGGGCTCCTACGAGCAGTACTTC. It specifies CASSPSDRLGSYEQYF.

The chain carries TRBV11-2 and TRBJ2-7, with a possible D match to TRBD2 (6 bases). V was cut by 1 base and J by 7 bases, with 29 bases left in between. CDR3 length: 19 amino acids. The germline CDR1 and CDR2 sequences are SGHAT and FQNNGV. The CDR3 region has the DNA TGTGCCAGCAGCTTAGGCGGTCGGAGGGGTGGGGGTTACTTAGGTGAGCAGTACTTC. As protein: CASSLGGRRGGGYLGEQYF.

The chain carries TRBV11-3 and TRBJ2-2; 8 positions match TRBD2. Trimming at V came to 3 bases and at J to 7 bases, leaving 1 base not matched to a gene. The CDR3 loop spans 13 amino acids. Germline V CDR1 and CDR2: SGHNT, YENEEA. Written as DNA, the CDR3 is TGTGCCAGCAGCTTGAGCGGGGGCGGGGAGCTGTTTTTT. Protein: CASSLSGGGELFF.